This T cell receptor beta chain came from a study of cytotoxic CD8 clonotypes in ibrutinib-treated CLL. Study information: Outcomes included 24 partial and 2 complete responses; after median around 65 months, 14 stayed remitted and 12 progressed.

This CDR3 spans 15 amino acids. The germline V gene has CDR1 SGHRS and CDR2 YFSETQ. The V gene lost 0 bases and the J gene lost 0 bases, with 7 bases spanning the gap. A 1 in 200,000 to 1 in 1 million T cell depth was the sequencing target. Libraries were prepared by immunoSEQ multiplex PCR; TCRdb keeps only in-frame clonotypes and omits some of them. The sample has about 85,000 clones, roughly 83% seen once. The clonotype originates from a human donor with chronic lymphocytic leukemia. This sample comprised PBMCs, obtained after 12 months of ibrutinib treatment. This chain joins TRBV5-1 and TRBJ2-1; a possible D gene is TRBD1 (5 bases). The CDR3 DNA follows: TGCGCCAGCAGCTTGGAGGACAACTCCTACAATGAGCAGTTCTTC. It specifies CASSLEDNSYNEQFF.